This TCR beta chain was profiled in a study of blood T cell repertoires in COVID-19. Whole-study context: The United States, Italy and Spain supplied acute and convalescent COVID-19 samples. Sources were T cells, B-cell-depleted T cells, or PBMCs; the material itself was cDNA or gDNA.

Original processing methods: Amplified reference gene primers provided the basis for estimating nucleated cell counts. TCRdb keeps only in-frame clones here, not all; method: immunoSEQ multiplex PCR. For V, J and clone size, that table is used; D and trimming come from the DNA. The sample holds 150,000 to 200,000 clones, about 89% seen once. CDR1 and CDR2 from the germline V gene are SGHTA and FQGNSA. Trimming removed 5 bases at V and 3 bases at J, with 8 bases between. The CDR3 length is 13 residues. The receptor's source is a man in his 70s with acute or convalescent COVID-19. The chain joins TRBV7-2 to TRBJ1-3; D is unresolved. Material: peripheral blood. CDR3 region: CASSPHYGNTIYF. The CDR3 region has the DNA TGTGCCAGCAGCCCCCACTATGGAAACACCATATATTTT.